This TCR beta chain was recorded in a study of cytomegalovirus exposure and HLA in healthy donors. This clone was counted only a few times. The V segment lost 3 bases and the J segment 7 bases; nucleotides outside the gene matches: 6. The CDR3 runs to 15 residues. CDR1 and CDR2 from the germline V gene are MNHEY and SVGAGI. 60 Vbeta and 13 Jbeta primers were used in PCR. Clones were sequenced by immunoSEQ multiplex PCR, and TCRdb holds only the in-frame ones, with some missing. This sample has approximately 82,000 clones, with over 9% found just once. This TCR was recovered from a man aged 55 to 70 in good health and CMV-seropositive. Specimen: PBMCs. The genes are TRBV6-5 and TRBJ1-5, with 10 bases that match TRBD1. The CDR3 region is CASSYGTGVGQPQHF. CDR3 bases: TGTGCCAGCAGTTATGGGACAGGGGTTGGACAGCCCCAGCATTTT.